This TCR beta chain was captured by sequencing in a study of T cells in Graves' hyperthyroidism and ophthalmopathy. The source material, RNA transcripts, was used to amplify TCR beta CDR3 regions. A set of HTBI primers served as the primers for a first-round RT-PCR of the TCR CDR3. Each CDR3 protein is one row after TCRdb ran MiXCR on the multiplex PCR reads. Altogether 250,000 to 300,000 distinct CDR3 sequences are present, more than 14% being singletons, with the ten largest covering more than 10%. Newly diagnosed hyperthyroidism, duration under 2 months, in patients aged 18 to 65. This clonotype occurred a few times. Material for sequencing was blood. The clonotype comes from a woman between 40 and 55 years old with Graves' hyperthyroidism that later progressed to Graves' ophthalmopathy.

The CDR3 loop reads CASSHPSLGRSSGNTIYF. Written as DNA, the CDR3 is TGCGCCAGCAGCCATCCCAGTTTGGGCAGAAGCTCTGGAAACACCATATATTTT. This chain uses TRBV4-1 with TRBJ1-3; D remains ambiguous. The CDR3 covers 18 residues. Germline CDR1 and CDR2: MGHRA and YSYEKL. Trimming took off 3 bases at V and 0 bases at J, with 18 bases between the two ends.